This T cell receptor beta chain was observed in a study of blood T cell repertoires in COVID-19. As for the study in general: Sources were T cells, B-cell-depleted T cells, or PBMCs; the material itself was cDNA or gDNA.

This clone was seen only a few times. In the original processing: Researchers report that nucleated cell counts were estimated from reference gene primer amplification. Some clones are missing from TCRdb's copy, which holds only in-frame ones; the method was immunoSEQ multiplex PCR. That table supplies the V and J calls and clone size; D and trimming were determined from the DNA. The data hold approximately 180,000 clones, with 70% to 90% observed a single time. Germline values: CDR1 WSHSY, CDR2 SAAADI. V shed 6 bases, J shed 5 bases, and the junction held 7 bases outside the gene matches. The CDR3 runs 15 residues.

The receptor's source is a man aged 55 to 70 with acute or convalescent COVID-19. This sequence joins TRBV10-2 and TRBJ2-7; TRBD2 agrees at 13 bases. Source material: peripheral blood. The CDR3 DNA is TGCGCCAGCAGCCCGACTAGCGGGAGGCTTCACGAGCAGTACTTC. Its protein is CASSPTSGRLHEQYF.